Following are 3 T cell receptor beta chains from one sample sequenced in a study of PD-1 blockade in classical Hodgkin lymphoma. TCRdb keeps only in-frame clones here, not all; method: immunoSEQ multiplex PCR. This table holds about 24,000 clones, around three quarters found once. Every single patient, without exception, relapsed after autologous stem cell transplantation, and brentuximab vedotin exposure varied. The source was peripheral blood mononuclear cells (PBMCs), collected before the second cycle of nivolumab. The source of these receptors is a human donor with classical Hodgkin lymphoma.

This sequence joins TRBV5-1 and TRBJ2-3; 7 bases fit TRBD2. This CDR3 has 16 residues. Germline values: CDR1 SGHRS, CDR2 YFSETQ. The trim removed 0 bases at V and 5 bases at J, leaving 9 bases unmatched. The CDR3 DNA sequence: TGCGCCAGCAGCTTGGCGACTAGCCGACGGGAAGATACGCAGTATTTT. Protein product: CASSLATSRREDTQYF.

The gene calls are TRBV27 and TRBJ1-2; 7 nucleotides align to TRBD1. Germline V gene lookup returns CDR1 MNHEY and CDR2 SMNVEV (reference sequence). CDR3 length: 13 residues. J lost 6 bases, V lost 4 bases, and 5 bases had no gene match. CDR3 region: CASSWGRGDGYTF. The CDR3 DNA sequence: TGTGCCAGCAGTTGGGGCAGGGGGGATGGCTACACCTTC.

This clone showed up just a few times. This chain uses TRBV29-1 with TRBJ1-1, with D perhaps matching TRBD1 (6 bases). The CDR3 length is 15 residues. The V end was cut by 7 bases, the J end by 0 bases, with 18 bases between. Germline V gene data show CDR1 as SQVTM and CDR2 as ANQGSEA. CDR3 residues: CSASGGQVLNTEAFF. CDR3 nucleotide sequence: TGCAGCGCCTCGGGGGGGCAGGTACTGAACACTGAAGCTTTCTTT.